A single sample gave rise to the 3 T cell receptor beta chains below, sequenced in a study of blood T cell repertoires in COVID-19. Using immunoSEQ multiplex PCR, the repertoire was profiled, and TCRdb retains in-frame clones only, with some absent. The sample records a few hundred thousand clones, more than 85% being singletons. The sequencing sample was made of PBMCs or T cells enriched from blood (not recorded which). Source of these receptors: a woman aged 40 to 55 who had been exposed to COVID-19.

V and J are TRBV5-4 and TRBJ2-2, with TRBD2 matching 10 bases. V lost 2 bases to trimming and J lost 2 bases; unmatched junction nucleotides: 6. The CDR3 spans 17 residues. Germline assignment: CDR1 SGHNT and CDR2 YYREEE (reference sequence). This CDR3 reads CASSFEAGGPNTGELFF. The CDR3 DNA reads TGTGCCAGCAGCTTCGAAGCGGGAGGGCCTAACACCGGGGAGCTGTTTTTT.

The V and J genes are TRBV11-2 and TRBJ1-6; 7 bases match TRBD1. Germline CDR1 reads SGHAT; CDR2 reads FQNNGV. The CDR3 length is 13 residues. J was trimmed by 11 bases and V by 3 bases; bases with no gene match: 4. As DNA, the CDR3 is TGTGCCAGCAGCTTGACAGGGATGACACCCCTCCACTTT. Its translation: CASSLTGMTPLHF.

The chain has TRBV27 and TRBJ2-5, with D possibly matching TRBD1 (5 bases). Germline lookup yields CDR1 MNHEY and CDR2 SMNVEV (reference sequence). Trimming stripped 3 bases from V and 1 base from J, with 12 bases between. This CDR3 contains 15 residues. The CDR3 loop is CASSLGRARQETQYF. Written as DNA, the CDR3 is TGTGCCAGCAGTTTGGGCAGGGCACGCCAAGAGACCCAGTACTTC.